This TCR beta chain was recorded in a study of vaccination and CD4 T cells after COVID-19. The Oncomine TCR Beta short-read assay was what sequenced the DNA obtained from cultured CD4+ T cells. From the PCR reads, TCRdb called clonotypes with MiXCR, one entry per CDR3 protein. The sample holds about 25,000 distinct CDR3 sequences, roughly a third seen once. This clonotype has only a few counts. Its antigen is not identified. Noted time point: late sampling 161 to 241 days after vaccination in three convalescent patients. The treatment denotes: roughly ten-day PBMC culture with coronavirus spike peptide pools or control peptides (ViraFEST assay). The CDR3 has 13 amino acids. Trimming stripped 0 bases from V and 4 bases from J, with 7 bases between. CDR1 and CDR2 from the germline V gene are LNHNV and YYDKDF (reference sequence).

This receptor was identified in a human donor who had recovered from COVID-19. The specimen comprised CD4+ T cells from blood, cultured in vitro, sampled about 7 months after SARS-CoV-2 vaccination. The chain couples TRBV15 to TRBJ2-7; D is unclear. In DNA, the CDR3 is TGTGCCACCAGCAGAGATCGAACTTACGAGCAGTACTTC. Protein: CATSRDRTYEQYF.